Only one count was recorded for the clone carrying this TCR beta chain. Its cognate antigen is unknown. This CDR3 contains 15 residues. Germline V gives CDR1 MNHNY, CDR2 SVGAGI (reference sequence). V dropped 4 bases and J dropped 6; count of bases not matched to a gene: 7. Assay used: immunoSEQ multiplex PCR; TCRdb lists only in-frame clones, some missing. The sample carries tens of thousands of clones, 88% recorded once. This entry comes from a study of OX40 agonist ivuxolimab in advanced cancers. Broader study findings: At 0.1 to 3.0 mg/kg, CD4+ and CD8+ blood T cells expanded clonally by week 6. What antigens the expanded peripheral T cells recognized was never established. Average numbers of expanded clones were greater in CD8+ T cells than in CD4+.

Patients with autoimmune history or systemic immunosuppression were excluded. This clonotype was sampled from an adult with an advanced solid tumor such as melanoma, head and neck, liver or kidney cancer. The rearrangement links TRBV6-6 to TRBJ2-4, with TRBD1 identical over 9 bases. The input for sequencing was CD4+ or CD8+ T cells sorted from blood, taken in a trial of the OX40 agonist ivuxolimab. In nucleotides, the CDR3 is TGTGCCAGCAGTTCCGGGACAGGGATTTTAAACATTCAGTACTTC. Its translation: CASSSGTGILNIQYF.